The 23 T cell receptor beta chains listed next were all sequenced from one sample in a study of CD4 T cells in relation to SARS-CoV-2 and coronaviruses. The assay was immunoSEQ multiplex PCR, and TCRdb's table has in-frame clones only and misses some. The sample includes about 23,000 clones, approximately 80% seen only once; the top ten take roughly 13%. Before the COVID-19 pandemic, during about 2010-2018, CD4+ T cells were taken from unexposed donors. Isolation of CD4+ T cells took place after roughly nine days in culture. Antigens for these TCRs are unknown. Specimen: CD4+ T cells from PBMCs, cultured in vitro. These receptors were taken from a human donor in good health.

The chain combines TRBV10-3 with TRBJ2-3; 9 positions agree with TRBD1. There are 14 residues in the CDR3. V lost 6 bases, J lost 5 bases, and 6 bases stayed unmatched. Germline V gene data show CDR1 as ENHRY and CDR2 as SYGVKD. CDR3 sequence: CAIRQGAGQDTQYF. The CDR3, as DNA: TGTGCCATCAGACAGGGGGCAGGGCAAGATACGCAGTATTTT.

This clone has just one count. The chain employs TRBV6-4 and TRBJ2-3; D is undetermined. The V end was cut by 0 bases, the J end by 8 bases, with 9 bases between. Germline values: CDR1 MRHNA, CDR2 SNTAGT. The CDR3 is 13 residues long. The CDR3 DNA is TGTGCCAGCAGTGACTCCGGGTTTGCTACGCAGTATTTT. It yields the protein CASSDSGFATQYF.

This rearrangement joins TRBV7-3 to TRBJ2-2, with a weak D call TRBD2 (6 bases). Trimming removed 5 bases at V and 8 bases at J, with 15 bases between. CDR1 and CDR2 from the germline V gene are SGHTA and FQGTGA. The CDR3 is 14 amino acids. Written as DNA, the CDR3 is TGTGCCAGCAGCCAGGGACTTGCAGGGGGGGAGCTGTTTTTT. The encoded protein is CASSQGLAGGELFF. The full variable domain, in which reference TRBV7-3 and TRBJ2-2 provide the parts outside the CDR3, is GAGVSQTPSNKVTEKGKYVELRCDPISGHTALYWYRQSLGQGPEFLIYFQGTGAADDSGLPNDRFFAVRPEGSVSTLKIQRTERGDSAVYLCASSQGLAGGELFFGEGSRLTVL.

The chain links TRBV7-2 to TRBJ2-7, with D maybe TRBD2 (5 bases). CDR1 and CDR2 (germline): SGHTA, FQGNSA. The CDR3 is made up of 17 amino acids. The ends were cut back, 3 bases at V and 0 bases at J, with 18 bases in the middle. CDR3 residues: CASSFFPHAGNSYEQYF. In DNA form, the CDR3 reads TGTGCCAGCAGCTTCTTCCCGCATGCGGGCAACTCCTACGAGCAGTACTTC.

The V call is TRBV28, the J call TRBJ1-4; no firm D call. Trimming took 3 bases from V and 4 from J, leaving 9 bases between them. The CDR3 has 14 amino acids. Per the germline V gene, CDR1 is MDHEN and CDR2 is SYDVKM. The CDR3 region has the DNA TGTGCCAGCAGTTTCGGTCAAGATAATGAAAAACTGTTTTTT. Encoded protein: CASSFGQDNEKLFF.

This rearrangement joins TRBV20-1 to TRBJ1-1; tentatively, D is TRBD1 (5 bases). V gave up 3 bases and J gave up 3 bases, with 17 bases separating them. This CDR3 has 15 residues. Germline lookup yields CDR1 DFQATT and CDR2 SNEGSKA (reference sequence). Written as DNA, the CDR3 is TGCAGTGCTAGTTCCGGGGTCGTACAGGACACTGAAGCTTTCTTT. It specifies CSASSGVVQDTEAFF.

This clone was counted between two and nine times. Written as DNA, the CDR3 is TGTGCCACCAGCAGAGATGAGGACGGGGAGCTGTTTTTT. Encoded protein: CATSRDEDGELFF. J is TRBJ2-2 and V is TRBV15; D unclear. Germline V CDR1 and CDR2: LNHNV, YYDKDF (reference sequence). Between the trimmed V and J ends, which lost 0 bases and 7 bases, there was a span of 6 bases. The CDR3 is 13 amino acids.

The CDR3 spells CSARGRQLAPLHF. In nucleotides, the CDR3 is TGCAGTGCTCGTGGACGCCAGCTGGCACCCCTCCACTTT. V is TRBV20-1 and J is TRBJ1-6; unclear D gene. The CDR3 consists of 13 residues. Germline V gene sequence: CDR1 DFQATT, CDR2 SNEGSKA (reference sequence). Between the trimmed V and J ends, which lost 5 bases and 11 bases, there was a span of 16 bases.

This clone has a handful of counts. This sequence joins TRBV7-2 and TRBJ1-1, with D maybe TRBD1 (5 bases). The germline CDR1 and CDR2 sequences are SGHTA and FQGNSA. The V end lost 5 bases, the J end lost 1 base, and 14 bases lay between the germline ends. The CDR3 consists of 15 residues. CDR3 in amino acids: CASSPRGAENTEAFF. The CDR3 DNA is TGTGCCAGCAGCCCCCGCGGGGCCGAGAACACTGAAGCTTTCTTT.

The chain is built from TRBV3-1 (or the pseudogene TRBV3-2) and TRBJ1-1; D might be TRBD1 (5 bases). V was pared by 5 bases and J by 0 bases, with 13 bases between. The CDR3 spans 15 residues. Germline V gene data show CDR1 as LGHDT and CDR2 as YNNKEL (reference sequence). The CDR3 DNA follows: TGTGCCAGCAGCGCCGCGGGACGGATGAACACTGAAGCTTTCTTT. It codes for CASSAAGRMNTEAFF.

CDR3 bases: TGTGCCAGCAGCTTGGGTTTCGGGGGCGAGCAGTTCTTC. This gives the protein CASSLGFGGEQFF. V usage is TRBV7-3 and J usage is TRBJ2-1; D is possibly TRBD1 or TRBD2 (6 bases each). With 3 bases removed from V and 10 bases from J, the gap between germline ends came to 13 bases. Germline V CDR1 and CDR2: SGHTA, FQGTGA. The CDR3 is made up of 13 amino acids.

The chain recombines TRBV5-1 with TRBJ2-1, with D possibly TRBD2 on 5 matching bases. The CDR3 extends over 16 amino acids. Germline V gene sequence: CDR1 SGHRS, CDR2 YFSETQ. V was cut by 0 bases and J by 7 bases, with 17 bases left in between. Here the CDR3 DNA reads TGCGCCAGCAGCTTGGCCGTCAGGACTGAGGGAAATGAGCAGTTCTTC. Encoded protein: CASSLAVRTEGNEQFF.

V gene TRBV12-3 or TRBV12-4 combines with J gene TRBJ1-2, with D perhaps TRBD1 (5 bases). V was clipped by 7 bases and J by 4 bases, with 13 bases between them. This CDR3 is built from 13 residues. The CDR3 sequence is CASTLRGGYGYTF. CDR3 coding DNA: TGTGCCAGCACCCTTCGCGGGGGCTATGGCTACACCTTC.

V is TRBV25-1 and J is TRBJ1-5; 8 bases align to TRBD1. The ends lost 4 bases at V and 0 bases at J; junction bases unmatched: 8. CDR3 length: 17 residues. CDR1 and CDR2 from the germline V gene are MGHDK and SYGVNS. The CDR3 DNA reads TGTGCCAGCAGTGGGGAGGACAGGGCCTATAGCAATCAGCCCCAGCATTTT. Translating gives CASSGEDRAYSNQPQHF.

This chain links TRBV4-2 with TRBJ2-7; 13 bases agree with TRBD2. CDR1 LGHNA and CDR2 YNFKEQ come from the germline V gene. With V trimmed by 4 bases and J by 0 bases, 9 bases remained unmatched. CDR3 size: 18 residues. CDR3 coding DNA: TGTGCCAGCAGCCTTGGACTAGCGGGAGAGCCCCTCTCCTACGAGCAGTACTTC. As protein: CASSLGLAGEPLSYEQYF.

The V gene is TRBV19, the J gene TRBJ1-5, with 8 bases lining up with TRBD1. CDR3 length equals 19 residues. V shed 3 bases, J shed 5 bases, and the junction held 18 bases outside the gene matches. Germline V CDR1 and CDR2: LNHDA, SQIVND (reference sequence). The CDR3 sequence is CASSMPLTAQTGVDQPQHF. As DNA, the CDR3 is TGTGCCAGTAGTATGCCACTTACCGCCCAGACAGGGGTGGATCAGCCCCAGCATTTT.

The chain employs TRBV2 and TRBJ2-5; 7 nucleotides align to TRBD2. With V trimmed by 6 bases and J by 5 bases, 6 bases remained unmatched. Germline CDR1 and CDR2: SNHLY and FYNNEI. The CDR3 runs 13 residues. DNA of the CDR3: TGTGCCAGCAGCCAAGGACTAGAGGAGACCCAGTACTTC. Amino acid sequence: CASSQGLEETQYF.

The gene calls are TRBV28 and TRBJ2-3; 8 nucleotides align to TRBD1. V dropped 5 bases and J dropped 7; count of bases not matched to a gene: 20. Germline lookup yields CDR1 MDHEN and CDR2 SYDVKM. The CDR3 is made up of 18 amino acids. CDR3 DNA: TGTGCCAGCAGTAACCGGGACAGGTTAGCGGTAGCTAGGAATACGCAGTATTTT. Its translation: CASSNRDRLAVARNTQYF.

The genes are TRBV24-1 and TRBJ2-7; no clear D gene. The CDR3 contains 11 residues. Germline V gene data show CDR1 as KGHDR and CDR2 as SFDVKD. Trimming left V 3 bases short and J 5 bases short, with 4 bases between. CDR3: CATSDRDEQYF. The CDR3, as DNA: TGTGCCACCAGTGATCGGGACGAGCAGTACTTC.

The chain links TRBV5-1 to TRBJ1-6, with D uncertain. V gave up 2 bases and J gave up 7 bases, with 7 bases separating them. Germline-derived CDR1 and CDR2 are SGHRS and YFSETQ. The CDR3 contains 13 residues. CDR3: CASSFLTNSPLHF. In DNA, the CDR3 is TGCGCCAGCAGCTTTTTGACGAATTCACCCCTCCACTTT.

The chain recombines TRBV30 with TRBJ1-2, with unresolved D. The CDR3 spans 11 residues. Per germline, CDR1 GTSNPN and CDR2 SVGIG (reference sequence). Trimming removed 3 bases at V and 8 bases at J, with 10 bases between. CDR3 sequence: CAWRASPGYTF. In DNA, the CDR3 is TGTGCCTGGAGGGCCTCCCCCGGCTACACCTTC.

This chain joins TRBV6-5 and TRBJ2-7; D unclear. The ends were cut back, 5 bases at V and 3 bases at J, with 5 bases in the middle. The CDR3 extends over 11 amino acids. CDR1 is MNHEY and CDR2 is SVGAGI in the germline V gene. Here the CDR3 DNA reads TGTGCCAGCAGTCCCTTCTACGAGCAGTACTTC. Translation: CASSPFYEQYF.

The chain recombines TRBV5-6 with TRBJ2-4, with a possible D match to TRBD1 (5 bases). Germline loops: CDR1 SGHDT, CDR2 YYEEEE. V lost 0 bases to trimming and J lost 2 bases, with 9 bases between them. The length of the CDR3 is 15 residues. The CDR3 protein is CASSLVGLPKNIQYF. The CDR3 nucleotides read TGTGCCAGCAGCTTGGTGGGGCTGCCCAAAAACATTCAGTACTTC. Supplemented by reference TRBV5-6 and TRBJ2-4, the full variable domain reads DAGVTQSPTHLIKTRGQQVTLRCSPKSGHDTVSWYQQALGQGPQFIFQYYEEEERQRGNFPDRFSGHQFPNYSSELNVNALLLGDSALYLCASSLVGLPKNIQYFGAGTRLSVL.